This is a list of T cell receptor beta chains from one sample in a study of beta chain features in type 1 diabetes. Sequencing used immunoSEQ multiplex PCR; TCRdb keeps in-frame clones, though not all of them. Of about 160,000 clones in the sample, 7.8% were seen once. Input material: central memory CD4+ T cells from blood. The receptor set was obtained from a woman aged 40-49 years with type 1 diabetes. CDR3s include the opening cysteine and the closing phenylalanine or tryptophan. Each record gives: CDR3 DNA, CDR3 protein, CDR3 length, D gene, J gene, clone size, V gene. A D gene is named only where the DNA matches it firmly. Only part of the rows carry a size: once, few, many, or a class if the clone is expanded.

TGTGCCAGCAGCCGACAGAGCTCCTACGAGCAGTACTTC	CASSRQSSYEQYF	13	-	TRBJ2-7	-	TRBV5-4
TGTGCCAGCAGCGATGAGTGGCAGGGAGAGACCCAGTACTTC	CASSDEWQGETQYF	14	-	TRBJ2-5	many	TRBV9
TGTGCCTGGAGACCCTTTACAGGGGGCAATCAGCCCCAGCATTTT	CAWRPFTGGNQPQHF	15	TRBD1	TRBJ1-5	few	TRBV30
TGTGCCAGCAGCCAAGACCTAGCGGGAGGGCCCAAGAGCGAGCAGTACTTC	CASSQDLAGGPKSEQYF	17	TRBD2	TRBJ2-7	-	TRBV4-2
TGTGCCAGCAGCGACTACCTGGAAGAGACCCAGTACTTC	CASSDYLEETQYF	13	-	TRBJ2-5	-	TRBV11-2
TGTGCCAGCAGCTTAGGCGTCGGTACTAGCACAGATACGCAGTATTTT	CASSLGVGTSTDTQYF	16	-	TRBJ2-3	-	TRBV7-6
TGTGCCACCAGCAGAGATCTGAGTAGCTTAGGCGATGAGCAGTTCTTC	CATSRDLSSLGDEQFF	16	-	TRBJ2-1	few	TRBV15
TGCAGCGTTCGAGCAAGCTCCTACAATGAGCAGTTCTTC	CSVRASSYNEQFF	13	-	TRBJ2-1	-	TRBV29-1
TGTGCCAGCAGCTTGGGGCTCGCTAGCACAGATACGCAGTATTTT	CASSLGLASTDTQYF	15	-	TRBJ2-3	many	TRBV7-2
TGTGCCAGCAGCCCACAGGGCTACGAGCAGTACTTC	CASSPQGYEQYF	12	-	TRBJ2-7	few	TRBV11-2
TGTGCCTGGAGCACAGGTAATAGCAATCAGCCCCAGCATTTT	CAWSTGNSNQPQHF	14	-	TRBJ1-5	-	TRBV30
TGTGCCAGCAGCATAGGACAGCTGGAGACCCAGTACTTC	CASSIGQLETQYF	13	-	TRBJ2-5	many	TRBV9
TGTGCCAGCAGCCTGGGACAGGGGGAGGCTGGCTACACCTTC	CASSLGQGEAGYTF	14	TRBD1	TRBJ1-2	-	TRBV5-4
TGCGCCAGCAGCCAAGCCCCCAGCGGGAGTGGCACCGGGGAGCTGTTTTTT	CASSQAPSGSGTGELFF	17	TRBD2	TRBJ2-2	once	TRBV4-3
TGTGCCAGCAGACCTGGGCTTGGGCTTCCCGGGGAGCTGTTTTTT	CASRPGLGLPGELFF	15	-	TRBJ2-2	-	TRBV7-2
TGTGCCAGCAGCTTGCGGCAGACCCTAGACGAGCAGTACTTC	CASSLRQTLDEQYF	14	-	TRBJ2-7	many	TRBV5-4
TGCGCCAGCAGCCAAGACACACAGGGGGGCACTGAAGCTTTCTTT	CASSQDTQGGTEAFF	15	TRBD1	TRBJ1-1	few	TRBV4-3
TGTGCCATCAGTGATGTAGCGGGGAGCACAGATACGCAGTATTTT	CAISDVAGSTDTQYF	15	TRBD2	TRBJ2-3	few	TRBV10-3
TGCAGTGCTACTCCAAGAGGTGAAGCTTTCTTT	CSATPRGEAFF	11	-	TRBJ1-1	few	TRBV20-1
TGTGCCAGCAGCTTAGCCGTATCCGTGAATTCACCCCTCCACTTT	CASSLAVSVNSPLHF	15	-	TRBJ1-6	few	TRBV11-1
TGCGCCAGCAGCCAAGATCGCCCCGGAGCAGATACGCAGTATTTT	CASSQDRPGADTQYF	15	-	TRBJ2-3	few	TRBV4-3